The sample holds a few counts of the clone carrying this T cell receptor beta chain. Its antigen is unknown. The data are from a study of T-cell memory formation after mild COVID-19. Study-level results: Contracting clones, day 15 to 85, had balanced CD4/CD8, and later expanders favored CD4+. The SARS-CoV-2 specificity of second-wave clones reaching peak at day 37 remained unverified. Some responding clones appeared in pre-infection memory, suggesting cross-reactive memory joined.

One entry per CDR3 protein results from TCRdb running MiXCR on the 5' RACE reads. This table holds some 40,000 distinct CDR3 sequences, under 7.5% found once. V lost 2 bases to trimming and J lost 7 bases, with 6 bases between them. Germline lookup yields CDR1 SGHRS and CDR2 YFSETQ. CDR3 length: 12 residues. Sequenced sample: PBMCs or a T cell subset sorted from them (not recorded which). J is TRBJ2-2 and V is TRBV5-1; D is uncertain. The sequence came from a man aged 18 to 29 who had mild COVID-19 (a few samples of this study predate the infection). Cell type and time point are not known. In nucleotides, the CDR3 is TGCGCCAGCAGCTTAGAAGTCGGGGAGCTGTTTTTT. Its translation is CASSLEVGELFF.